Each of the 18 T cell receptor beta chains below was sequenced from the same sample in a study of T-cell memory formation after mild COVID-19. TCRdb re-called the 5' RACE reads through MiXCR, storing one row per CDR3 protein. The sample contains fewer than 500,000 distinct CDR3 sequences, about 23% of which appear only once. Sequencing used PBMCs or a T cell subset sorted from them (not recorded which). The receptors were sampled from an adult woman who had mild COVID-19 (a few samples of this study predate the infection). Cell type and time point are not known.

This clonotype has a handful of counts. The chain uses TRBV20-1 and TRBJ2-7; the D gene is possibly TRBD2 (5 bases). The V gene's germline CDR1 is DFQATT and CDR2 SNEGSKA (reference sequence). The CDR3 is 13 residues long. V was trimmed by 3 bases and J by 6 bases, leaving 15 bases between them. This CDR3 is CSASKRVHVEQYF. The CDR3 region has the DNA TGCAGTGCTAGTAAGAGGGTACATGTCGAGCAGTACTTC.

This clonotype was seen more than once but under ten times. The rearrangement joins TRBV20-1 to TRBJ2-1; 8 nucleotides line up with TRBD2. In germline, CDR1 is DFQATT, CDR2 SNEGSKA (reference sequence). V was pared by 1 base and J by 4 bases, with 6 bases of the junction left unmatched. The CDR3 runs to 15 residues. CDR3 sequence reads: CSARGSGRVYNEQFF. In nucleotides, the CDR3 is TGCAGTGCTAGAGGTTCCGGGAGGGTATACAATGAGCAGTTCTTC.

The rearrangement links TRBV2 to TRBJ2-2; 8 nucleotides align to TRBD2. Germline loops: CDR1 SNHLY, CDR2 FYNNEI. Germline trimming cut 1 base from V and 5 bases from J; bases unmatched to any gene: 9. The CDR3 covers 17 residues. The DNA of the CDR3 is TGTGCCAGCAGTGAAGTGGTCGGGAGGGCCAAGACCGGGGAGCTGTTTTTT. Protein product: CASSEVVGRAKTGELFF. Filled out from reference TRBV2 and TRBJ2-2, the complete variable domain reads EPEVTQTPSHQVTQMGQEVILRCVPISNHLYFYWYRQILGQKVEFLVSFYNNEISEKSEIFDDQFSVERPDGSNFTLKIRSTKLEDSAMYFCASSEVVGRAKTGELFFGEGSRLTVL.

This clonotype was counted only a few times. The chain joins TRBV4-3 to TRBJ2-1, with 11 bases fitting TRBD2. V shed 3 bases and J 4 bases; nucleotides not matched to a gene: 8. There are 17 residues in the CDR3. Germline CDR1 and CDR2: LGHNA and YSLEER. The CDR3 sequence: CASSQTPGTSGYNEQFF. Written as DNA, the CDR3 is TGCGCCAGCAGCCAGACCCCAGGGACTAGCGGTTACAATGAGCAGTTCTTC.

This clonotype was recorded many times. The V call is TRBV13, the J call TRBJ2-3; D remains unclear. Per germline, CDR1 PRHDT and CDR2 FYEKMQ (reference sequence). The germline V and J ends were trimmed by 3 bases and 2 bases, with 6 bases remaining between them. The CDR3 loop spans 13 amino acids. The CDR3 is CASSFSPTDTQYF. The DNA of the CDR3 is TGTGCCAGCAGCTTCTCCCCCACAGATACGCAGTATTTT.

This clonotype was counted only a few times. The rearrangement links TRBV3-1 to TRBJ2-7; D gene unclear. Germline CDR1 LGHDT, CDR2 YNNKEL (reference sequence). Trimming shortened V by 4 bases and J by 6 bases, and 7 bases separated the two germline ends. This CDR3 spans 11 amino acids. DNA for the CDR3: TGTGCCAGCAGCCGGGCCGGCGAGCAGTACTTC. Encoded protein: CASSRAGEQYF.

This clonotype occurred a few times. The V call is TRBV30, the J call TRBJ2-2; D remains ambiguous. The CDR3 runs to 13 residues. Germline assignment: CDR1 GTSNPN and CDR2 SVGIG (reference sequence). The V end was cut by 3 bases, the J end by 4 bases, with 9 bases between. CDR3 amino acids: CAWRRDSTGELFF. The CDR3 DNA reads TGTGCCTGGAGAAGGGATAGCACCGGGGAGCTGTTTTTT.

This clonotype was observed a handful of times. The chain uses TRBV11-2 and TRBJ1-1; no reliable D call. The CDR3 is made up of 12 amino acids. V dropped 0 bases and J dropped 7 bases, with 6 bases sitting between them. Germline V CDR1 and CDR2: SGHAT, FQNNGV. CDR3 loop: CASSLDAGEAFF. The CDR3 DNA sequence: TGTGCCAGCAGCTTAGACGCGGGTGAAGCTTTCTTT.

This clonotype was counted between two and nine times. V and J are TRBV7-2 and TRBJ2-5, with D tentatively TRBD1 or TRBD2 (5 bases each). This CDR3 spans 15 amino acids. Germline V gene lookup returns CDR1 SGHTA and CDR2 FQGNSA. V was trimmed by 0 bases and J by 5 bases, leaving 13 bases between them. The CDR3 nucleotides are TGTGCCAGCAGCTTAGCCGGGACCAATGGGGAGACCCAGTACTTC. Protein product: CASSLAGTNGETQYF.

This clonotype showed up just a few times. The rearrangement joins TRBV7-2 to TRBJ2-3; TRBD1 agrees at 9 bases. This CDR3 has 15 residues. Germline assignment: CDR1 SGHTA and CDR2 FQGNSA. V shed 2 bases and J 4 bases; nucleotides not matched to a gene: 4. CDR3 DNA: TGTGCCAGCAGCTTAAAGGGACAGGGACCAGATACGCAGTATTTT. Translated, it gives CASSLKGQGPDTQYF.

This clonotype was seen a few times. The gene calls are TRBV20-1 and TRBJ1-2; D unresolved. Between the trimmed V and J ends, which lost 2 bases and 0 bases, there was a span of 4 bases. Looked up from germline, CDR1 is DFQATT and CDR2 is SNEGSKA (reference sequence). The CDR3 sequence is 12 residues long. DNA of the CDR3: TGCAGTGCTAGAAATACTAACTATGGCTACACCTTC. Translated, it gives CSARNTNYGYTF.

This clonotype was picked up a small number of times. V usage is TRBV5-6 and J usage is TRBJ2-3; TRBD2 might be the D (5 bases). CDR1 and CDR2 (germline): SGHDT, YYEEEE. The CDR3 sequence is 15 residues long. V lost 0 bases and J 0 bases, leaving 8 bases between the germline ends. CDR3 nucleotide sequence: TGTGCCAGCAGCTTGGGCCGGGGAAGCACAGATACGCAGTATTTT. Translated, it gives CASSLGRGSTDTQYF. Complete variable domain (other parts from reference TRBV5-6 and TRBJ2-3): DAGVTQSPTHLIKTRGQQVTLRCSPKSGHDTVSWYQQALGQGPQFIFQYYEEEERQRGNFPDRFSGHQFPNYSSELNVNALLLGDSALYLCASSLGRGSTDTQYFGPGTRLTVL.

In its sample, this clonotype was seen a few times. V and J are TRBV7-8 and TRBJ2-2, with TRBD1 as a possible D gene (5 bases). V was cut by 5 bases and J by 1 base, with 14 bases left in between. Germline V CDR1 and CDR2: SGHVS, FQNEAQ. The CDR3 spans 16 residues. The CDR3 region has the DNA TGTGCCAGCAGCGTGAGCCGACAGTTGAACACCGGGGAGCTGTTTTTT. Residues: CASSVSRQLNTGELFF.

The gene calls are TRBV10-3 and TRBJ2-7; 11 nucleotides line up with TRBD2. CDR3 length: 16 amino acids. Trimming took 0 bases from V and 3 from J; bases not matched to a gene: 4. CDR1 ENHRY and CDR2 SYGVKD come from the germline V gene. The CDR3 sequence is CAISESTSGGVYEQYF. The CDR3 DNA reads TGTGCCATCAGTGAGTCCACTAGCGGGGGCGTCTACGAGCAGTACTTC.

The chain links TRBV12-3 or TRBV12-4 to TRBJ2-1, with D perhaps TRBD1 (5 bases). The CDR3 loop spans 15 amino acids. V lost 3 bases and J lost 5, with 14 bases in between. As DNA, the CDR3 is TGTGCCAGCAGTTTGGATGCGACAGTAAACAATGAGCAGTTCTTC. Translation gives CASSLDATVNNEQFF.

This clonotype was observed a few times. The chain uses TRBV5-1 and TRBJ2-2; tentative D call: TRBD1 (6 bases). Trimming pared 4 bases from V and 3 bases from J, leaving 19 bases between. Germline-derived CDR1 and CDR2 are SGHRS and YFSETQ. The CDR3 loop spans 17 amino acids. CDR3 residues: CASSPLALQGYTGELFF. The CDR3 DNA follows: TGCGCCAGCAGCCCGCTCGCCTTGCAGGGGTACACCGGGGAGCTGTTTTTT. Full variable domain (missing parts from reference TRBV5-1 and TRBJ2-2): KAGVTQTPRYLIKTRGQQVTLSCSPISGHRSVSWYQQTPGQGLQFLFEYFSETQRNKGNFPGRFSGRQFSNSRSEMNVSTLELGDSALYLCASSPLALQGYTGELFFGEGSRLTVL.

The DNA for the CDR3 is TGTGCCACCAGTGACCCGACTAGCGGGAGAAAAGAGACCCAGTACTTC. Translation gives CATSDPTSGRKETQYF. This chain joins TRBV24-1 and TRBJ2-5; 12 positions agree with TRBD2. J lost 3 bases, V lost 4 bases, and 5 bases had no gene match. The length of the CDR3 is 16 residues. The V gene's germline CDR1 is KGHDR and CDR2 SFDVKD.

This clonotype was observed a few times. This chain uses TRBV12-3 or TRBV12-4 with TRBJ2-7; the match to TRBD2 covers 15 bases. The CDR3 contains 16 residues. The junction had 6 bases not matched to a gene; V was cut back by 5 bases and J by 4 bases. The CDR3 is CASSPGTSGRWYEQYF. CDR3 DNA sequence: TGTGCCAGCAGTCCCGGGACTAGCGGGAGGTGGTACGAGCAGTACTTC.